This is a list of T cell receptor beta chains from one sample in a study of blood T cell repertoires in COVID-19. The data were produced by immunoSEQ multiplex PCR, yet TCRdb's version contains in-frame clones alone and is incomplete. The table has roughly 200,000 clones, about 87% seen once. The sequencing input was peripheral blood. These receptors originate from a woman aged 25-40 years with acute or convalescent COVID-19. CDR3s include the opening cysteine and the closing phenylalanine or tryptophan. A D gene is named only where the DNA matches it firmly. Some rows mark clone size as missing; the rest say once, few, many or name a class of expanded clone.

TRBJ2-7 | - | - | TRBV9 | CASSPGAGEQYF | TGTGCCAGCAGCCCAGGGGCGGGCGAGCAGTACTTC
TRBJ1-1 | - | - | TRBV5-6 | CASSLAGFDTEAFF | TGTGCCAGCAGCTTGGCCGGGTTTGACACTGAAGCTTTCTTT
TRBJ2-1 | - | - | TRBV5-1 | CASSLFADEQFF | TGCGCCAGCAGCTTGTTTGCGGATGAGCAGTTCTTC
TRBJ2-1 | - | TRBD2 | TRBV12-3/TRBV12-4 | CSIAGGAGNEQFF | TGTAGCATAGCGGGAGGCGCGGGGAATGAGCAGTTCTTC
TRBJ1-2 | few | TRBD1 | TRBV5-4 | CASSRAGTGHYGYTF | TGTGCCAGCAGCCGCGCCGGGACAGGTCATTATGGCTACACCTTC
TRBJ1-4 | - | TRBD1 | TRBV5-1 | CASSWALGQGNEKLFF | TGCGCCAGCAGCTGGGCCCTGGGACAGGGTAATGAAAAACTGTTTTTT
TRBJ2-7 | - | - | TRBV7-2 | CASSPRGGVEQYF | TGTGCCAGCAGCCCGCGAGGAGGGGTCGAGCAGTACTTC
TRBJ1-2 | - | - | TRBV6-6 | CASSYSGTADTF | TGTGCCAGCAGTTACTCCGGGACTGCTGACACCTTC
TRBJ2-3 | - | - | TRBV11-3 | CASSSLTYTDTQYF | TGTGCCAGCAGCTCCTTGACTTACACAGATACGCAGTATTTT
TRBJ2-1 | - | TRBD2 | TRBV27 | CATPISGTSGSTYQFF | TGTGCCACACCTATCTCCGGTACTAGCGGGAGTACGTACCAGTTCTTC
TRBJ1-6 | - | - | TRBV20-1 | CSASGQDIYNSPLHF | TGCAGTGCTAGTGGACAAGATATTTATAATTCACCCCTCCACTTT
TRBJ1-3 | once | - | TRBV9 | CASSVGSDSDTIYF | TGTGCCAGCAGCGTAGGTTCAGACAGTGACACCATATATTTT
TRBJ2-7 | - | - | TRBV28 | CASILGPGYEQYF | TGTGCCAGCATCTTAGGGCCGGGGTACGAGCAGTACTTC
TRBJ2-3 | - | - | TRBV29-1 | CSAPRGNTQYF | TGCAGTGCCCCGAGGGGGAATACGCAGTATTTT
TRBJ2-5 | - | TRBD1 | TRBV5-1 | CASTGQGIVETQYF | TGCGCCAGCACGGGACAGGGAATCGTAGAGACCCAGTACTTC
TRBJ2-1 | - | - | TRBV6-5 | CVGVITYNEQFF | TGTGTCGGGGTCATAACCTACAATGAGCAGTTCTTC
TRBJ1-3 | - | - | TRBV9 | CASSVSPSRDTIYF | TGTGCCAGCAGCGTAAGTCCGAGCAGGGACACCATATATTTT
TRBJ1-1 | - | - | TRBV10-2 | CASSYPTSRGNAEAFF | TGCGCCAGCAGTTACCCCACATCCCGAGGCAATGCTGAAGCTTTCTTT
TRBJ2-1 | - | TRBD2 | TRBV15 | CATTPGTSGARSYNEQFF | TGTGCCACAACACCCGGGACTAGCGGAGCTAGATCCTACAATGAGCAGTTCTTC
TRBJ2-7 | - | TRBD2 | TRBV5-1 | CASSLAGLAGVRNEQYF | TGCGCCAGCAGCTTGGCGGGCTTAGCGGGAGTAAGGAACGAGCAGTACTTC
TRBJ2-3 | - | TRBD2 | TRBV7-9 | CASSLASTVLAGSTDTQYF | TGTGCCAGCAGCTTAGCTTCGACAGTCCTAGCGGGGAGCACAGATACGCAGTATTTT
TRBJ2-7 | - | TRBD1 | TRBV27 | CASSLTGDRGGQYF | TGTGCCAGCAGTTTAACGGGCGACAGGGGTGGGCAGTACTTC
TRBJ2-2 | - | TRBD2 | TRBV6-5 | CASSRTSGNAGELFF | TGTGCCAGCAGTAGGACTAGCGGGAATGCCGGGGAGCTGTTTTTT
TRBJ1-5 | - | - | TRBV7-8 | CASSLARERNSGSFYRSQHF | TGTGCCAGCAGCTTAGCGAGAGAGAGGAATTCGGGATCCTTTTATCGGTCCCAGCATTTT
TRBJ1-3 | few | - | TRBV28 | CASGDTGGYSGNTIYF | TGTGCCAGCGGGGACACAGGCGGCTACTCTGGAAACACCATATATTTT
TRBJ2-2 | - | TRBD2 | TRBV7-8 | CASSLAGGATGELFF | TGTGCCAGCAGCTTAGCGGGAGGGGCTACCGGGGAGCTGTTTTTT